This T cell receptor (beta chain) was recovered during a study of cytomegalovirus exposure and HLA in healthy donors. The study's findings and limits: Analysis was carried out at a later point, and it linked a missense DCLRE1C variant to TCR beta V- and J-gene trimming. An Asian-associated ancestry cluster reportedly showed fewer N-insertions than the roughly 670-donor mean in a later analysis. An analysis done earlier found most TCR beta V segments productive about 90% or about 30% of the time.

PCR amplification relied on 60 Vbeta primers (plus 13 Jbeta primers). Repertoires were generated with immunoSEQ multiplex PCR, while TCRdb's copy carries only in-frame clones and drops some. The sample shows tens of thousands of clones, 70% to 80% of them seen only once. The CDR3 runs 16 residues. Trimming left V 6 bases short and J 1 base short, with 17 bases between. The germline V gene encodes CDR1 SEHNR and CDR2 FQNEAQ (reference sequence). On this clone itself: Its cognate antigen is unknown.

The sample consisted of PBMCs. This rearrangement joins TRBV7-9 to TRBJ2-3; D may be TRBD2 (5 bases). This clonotype was obtained from a man in his thirties or forties in good health and CMV-seronegative. The CDR3 loop is CASSFGLLTGTDTQYF. The DNA for the CDR3 is TGTGCCAGCAGTTTCGGACTTTTGACGGGCACAGATACGCAGTATTTT.